This entry lists 8 T cell receptor beta chains sequenced from one sample in a study of T cell repertoires in cytomegalovirus infection. Each CDR3 protein is one row after TCRdb ran MiXCR on the reads. Here the sample spans some 940,000 distinct CDR3 sequences, 30% to 40% being singletons. Antigens for these TCRs are unknown. Sequences were derived from cultured CD8+ T cells from PBMCs, sampled from culture after CMV antigen stimulation. These TCRs come from a human donor in good health (CMV status not recorded). Some clones in this sample may be carry-over from other donors' samples.

V and J are TRBV10-3 and TRBJ2-7; perhaps TRBD1 as D (6 bases). The germline V and J ends were trimmed by 0 bases and 3 bases, with 9 bases remaining between them. Germline V CDR1 and CDR2: ENHRY, SYGVKD. The CDR3 is 14 amino acids. CDR3 in DNA: TGTGCCATCAGTGAGTCGCGACAGGACTACGAGCAGTACTTC. This sequence encodes CAISESRQDYEQYF.

The chain recombines TRBV7-8 with TRBJ2-7, with TRBD1 as a possible D gene (5 bases). The CDR3 loop spans 13 amino acids. The V and J ends lost 4 bases and 3 bases respectively, with 10 bases between them. Germline V CDR1 and CDR2: SGHVS, FQNEAQ. CDR3 DNA sequence: TGTGCCAGCAGCTCCGCAGGGATCTACGAGCAGTACTTC. Its translation is CASSSAGIYEQYF.

This clonotype was counted at least ten times. This chain links TRBV12-3 or TRBV12-4 with TRBJ2-1; possible D gene TRBD2, 5 bases. The CDR3 length is 17 residues. The V end was cut by 8 bases, the J end by 0 bases, with 20 bases between. The CDR3 nucleotides are TGTGCCAGCGGCGATAACCTAGCTCCGAGCTCCTACAATGAGCAGTTCTTC. As protein: CASGDNLAPSSYNEQFF.

This clonotype occurred a few times. The chain combines TRBV6-1 with TRBJ1-1; D remains ambiguous. Germline V lookup: CDR1 MNHNS, CDR2 SASEGT. Trimming shortened V by 7 bases and J by 4 bases, and 19 bases separated the two germline ends. The length of the CDR3 is 15 residues. The CDR3 region is CASIPFRALGTEAFF. For the CDR3, the DNA is TGTGCCAGCATCCCCTTCCGGGCCCTGGGCACTGAAGCTTTCTTT.

The chain carries TRBV4-1 and TRBJ2-2, with D unclear. Per the germline V gene, CDR1 is MGHRA and CDR2 is YSYEKL. This CDR3 contains 16 residues. The germline V and J ends were trimmed by 0 bases and 4 bases, with 12 bases remaining between them. The CDR3 is CASSQDPGPSTGELFF. The CDR3 nucleotides are TGCGCCAGCAGCCAAGACCCAGGCCCTTCCACCGGGGAGCTGTTTTTT.

This chain uses TRBV12-3 or TRBV12-4 with TRBJ2-1; D unresolved. Trimming cost V 8 bases and J 3 bases, with 11 bases left between them. This CDR3 region has 13 residues. The CDR3 sequence is CASVGSLYNEQFF. The CDR3 coding sequence is TGTGCCAGCGTGGGGTCCCTCTACAATGAGCAGTTCTTC.

This rearrangement joins TRBV12-3 or TRBV12-4 to TRBJ1-5, with 7 bases matching TRBD1. The CDR3 totals 14 residues. V was clipped by 7 bases and J by 4 bases; unmatched bases: 7. The CDR3 DNA sequence: TGTGCCAGCACCAGCGACAGGGTGAATCAGCCCCAGCATTTT. As protein: CASTSDRVNQPQHF.

This clonotype was counted at least ten times. The gene calls are TRBV7-2 and TRBJ2-2; 8 bases agree with TRBD2. Germline CDR1 is SGHTA and CDR2 is FQGNSA. V lost 2 bases, J lost 5 bases, and 7 bases stayed unmatched. The CDR3 length is 16 residues. The CDR3 here is CASSLYQRGHTGELFF. The CDR3 DNA is TGTGCCAGCAGCTTATACCAGCGGGGGCATACCGGGGAGCTGTTTTTT.